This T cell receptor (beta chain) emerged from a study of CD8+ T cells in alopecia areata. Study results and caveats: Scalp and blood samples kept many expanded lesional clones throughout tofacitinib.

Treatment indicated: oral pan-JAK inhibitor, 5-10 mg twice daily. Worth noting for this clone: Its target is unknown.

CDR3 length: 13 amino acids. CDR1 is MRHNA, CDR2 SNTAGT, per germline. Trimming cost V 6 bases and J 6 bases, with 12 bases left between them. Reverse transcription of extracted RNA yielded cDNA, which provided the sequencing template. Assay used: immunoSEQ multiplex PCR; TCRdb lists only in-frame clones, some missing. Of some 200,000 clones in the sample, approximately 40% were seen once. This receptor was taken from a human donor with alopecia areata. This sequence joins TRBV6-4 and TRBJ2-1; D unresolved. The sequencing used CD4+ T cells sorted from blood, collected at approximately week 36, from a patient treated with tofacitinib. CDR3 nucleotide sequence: TGTGCCAGCAGAGATTCACTGCTCAATGAGCAGTTCTTC. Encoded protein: CASRDSLLNEQFF.